This T cell receptor (beta chain) was found in a study of cytomegalovirus exposure and HLA in healthy donors. Points from the study as a whole: What was likely a sequencing artifact was a cluster of highly shared sequence variants. There were about 160 TCR beta chains listed as cytomegalovirus-associated. Accurate HLA-A and HLA-B prediction from TCR beta sequences was reported for most subjects. An assumption of roughly uniform sequencing depth across donors underlay the presence/absence analyses.

Losses at the gene ends were 5 bases for V and 4 bases for J; bases not matched to a gene: 3. The CDR3 covers 15 residues. The germline V gene has CDR1 SGHTA and CDR2 FQGNSA. About this clone: What it recognizes is unknown.

13 Jbeta primers and 60 Vbeta primers were used for the PCR. Repertoires were generated with immunoSEQ multiplex PCR, while TCRdb's copy carries only in-frame clones and drops some. Of around 150,000 clones in the sample, about 77% were seen once. The sequence was collected from a male donor in good health and CMV-seropositive. The genes are TRBV7-2 and TRBJ2-1; 12 bases fit TRBD2. What was sequenced was PBMCs. The CDR3 loop reads CASSQTSGGYNEQFF. For the CDR3, the DNA is TGTGCCAGCAGCCAGACTAGCGGGGGATACAATGAGCAGTTCTTC.